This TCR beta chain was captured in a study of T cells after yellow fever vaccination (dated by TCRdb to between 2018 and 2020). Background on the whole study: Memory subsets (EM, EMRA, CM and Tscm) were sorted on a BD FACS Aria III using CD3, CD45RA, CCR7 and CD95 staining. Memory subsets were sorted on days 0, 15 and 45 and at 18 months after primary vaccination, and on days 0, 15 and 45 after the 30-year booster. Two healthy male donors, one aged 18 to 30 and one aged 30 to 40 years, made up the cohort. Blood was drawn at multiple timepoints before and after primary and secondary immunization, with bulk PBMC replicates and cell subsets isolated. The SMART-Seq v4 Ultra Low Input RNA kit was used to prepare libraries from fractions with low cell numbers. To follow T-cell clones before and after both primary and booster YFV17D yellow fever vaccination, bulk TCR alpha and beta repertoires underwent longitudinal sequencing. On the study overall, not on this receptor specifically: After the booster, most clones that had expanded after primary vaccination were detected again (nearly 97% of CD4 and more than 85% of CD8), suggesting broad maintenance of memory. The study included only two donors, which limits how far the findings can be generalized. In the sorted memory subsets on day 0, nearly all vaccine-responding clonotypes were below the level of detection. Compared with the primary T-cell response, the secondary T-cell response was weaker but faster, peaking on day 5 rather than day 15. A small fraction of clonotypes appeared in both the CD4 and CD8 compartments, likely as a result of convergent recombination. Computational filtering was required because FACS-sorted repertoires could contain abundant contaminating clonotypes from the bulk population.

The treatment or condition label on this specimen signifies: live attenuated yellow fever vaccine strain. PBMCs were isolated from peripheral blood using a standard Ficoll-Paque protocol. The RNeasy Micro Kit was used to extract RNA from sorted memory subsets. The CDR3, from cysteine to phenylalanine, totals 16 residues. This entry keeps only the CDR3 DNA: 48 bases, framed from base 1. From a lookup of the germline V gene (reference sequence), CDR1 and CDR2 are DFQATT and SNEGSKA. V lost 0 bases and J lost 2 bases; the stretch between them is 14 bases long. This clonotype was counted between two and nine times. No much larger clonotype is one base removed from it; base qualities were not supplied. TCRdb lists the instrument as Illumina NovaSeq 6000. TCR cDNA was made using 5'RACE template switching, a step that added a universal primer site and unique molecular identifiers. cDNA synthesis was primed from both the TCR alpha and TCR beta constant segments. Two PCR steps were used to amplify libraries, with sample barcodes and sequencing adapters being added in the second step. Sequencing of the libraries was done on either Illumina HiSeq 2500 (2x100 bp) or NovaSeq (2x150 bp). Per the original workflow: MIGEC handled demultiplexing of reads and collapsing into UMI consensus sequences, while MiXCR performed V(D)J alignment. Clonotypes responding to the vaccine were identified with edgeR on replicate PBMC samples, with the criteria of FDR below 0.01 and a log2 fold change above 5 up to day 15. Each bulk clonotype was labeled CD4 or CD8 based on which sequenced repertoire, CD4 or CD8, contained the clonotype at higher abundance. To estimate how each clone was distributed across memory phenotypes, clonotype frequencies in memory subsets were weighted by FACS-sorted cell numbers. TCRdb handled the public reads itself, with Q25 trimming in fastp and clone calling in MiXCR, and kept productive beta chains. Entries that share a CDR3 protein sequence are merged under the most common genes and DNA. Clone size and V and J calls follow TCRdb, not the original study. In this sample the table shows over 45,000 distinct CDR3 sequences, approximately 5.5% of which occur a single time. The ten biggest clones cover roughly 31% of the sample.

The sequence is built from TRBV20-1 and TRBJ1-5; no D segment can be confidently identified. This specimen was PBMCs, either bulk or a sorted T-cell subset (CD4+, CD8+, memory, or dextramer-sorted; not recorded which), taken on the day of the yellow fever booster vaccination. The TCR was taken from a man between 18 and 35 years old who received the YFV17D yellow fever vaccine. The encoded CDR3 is CSARDGGWGGNQPQHF. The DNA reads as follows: TGCAGTGCTAGAGATGGAGGCTGGGGAGGCAATCAGCCCCAGCATTTT.